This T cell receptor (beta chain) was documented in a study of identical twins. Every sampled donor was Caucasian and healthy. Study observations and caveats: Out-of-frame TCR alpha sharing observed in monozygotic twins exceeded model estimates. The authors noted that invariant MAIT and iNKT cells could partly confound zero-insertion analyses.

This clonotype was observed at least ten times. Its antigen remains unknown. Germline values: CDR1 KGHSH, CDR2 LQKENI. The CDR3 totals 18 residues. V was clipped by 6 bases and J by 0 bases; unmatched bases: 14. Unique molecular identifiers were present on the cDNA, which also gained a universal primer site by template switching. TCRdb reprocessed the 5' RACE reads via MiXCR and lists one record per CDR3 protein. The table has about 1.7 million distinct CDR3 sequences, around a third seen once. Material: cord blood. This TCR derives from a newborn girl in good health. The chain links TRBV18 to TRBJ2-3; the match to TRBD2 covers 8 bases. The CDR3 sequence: CASSIVRVGGRSTDTQYF. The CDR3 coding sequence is TGTGCCAGCTCGATCGTCCGGGTTGGCGGGAGGAGCACAGATACGCAGTATTTT.